The rows below give T cell receptor beta chains drawn from one sample of a study of shared clonotypes between healthy human individuals. TCRdb keeps only in-frame clones here, not all; method: immunoSEQ multiplex PCR. The sample has about 1 million clones; roughly 80% are singletons. The material sequenced was memory CD4+ T cells sorted from blood. Receptors originate from a man between 18 and 29 years old in good health. The CDR3 runs from the conserved cysteine through the conserved F or W. A D gene is named only where the DNA matches it firmly. Size is stated for part of the rows, as once, few or many counts, or as a class when the clone is expanded.

clone size	V gene	J gene	D gene	CDR3 DNA	CDR3 protein
once	TRBV30	TRBJ2-1	.	TGTGCCGGAGGGGAGAGTACCTACAATGAGCAGTTCTTC	CAGGESTYNEQFF
once	TRBV28	TRBJ2-2	.	TGTGCCAGCGGTATTTTCAGGAACACCGGGGAGCTGTTTTTT	CASGIFRNTGELFF
.	TRBV6-5	TRBJ1-1	.	TGTGCCAGCAATCGACCCCCGAACACTGAAGCTTTCTTT	CASNRPPNTEAFF
.	TRBV7-9	TRBJ1-1	.	TGTGCCAGCAGCTCCCGGGGGGGGTCCGGTGAAGCTTTCTTT	CASSSRGGSGEAFF
.	TRBV7-8	TRBJ1-5	.	TGTGCCAGCAGCCTGAGGGGTAATCAGCCCCAGCATTTT	CASSLRGNQPQHF
.	TRBV11-3	TRBJ2-7	TRBD2	TGTGCCAGCAGCAAGGGACTAGCGGGAACCGAGCAGTACTTC	CASSKGLAGTEQYF
once	TRBV6-1	TRBJ1-1	.	TGTGCCAGCATTTTAAGTCGGGGCACTGAAGCTTTCTTT	CASILSRGTEAFF
.	TRBV27	TRBJ1-5	.	TGTGCCAGCAGTTTATCGTTGGGCGCGAATCAGCCCCAGCATTTT	CASSLSLGANQPQHF
.	TRBV7-9	TRBJ1-2	.	TGTGCCAGCAGCTTGGACCGAAGTAGCACCTTC	CASSLDRSSTF
.	TRBV5-1	TRBJ2-3	TRBD2	TGCGCCAGCAGCTCCGGGACTAGCGGGAGATCAGATACGCAGTATTTT	CASSSGTSGRSDTQYF
few	TRBV6-1	TRBJ2-1	.	TGTGCCACCGGGACCCGTGGTGAGCAGTTCTTC	CATGTRGEQFF